Sequencing of this TCR beta chain was carried out in a study of long-term antiretroviral therapy in people with HIV. General study findings and limits: ART-treated samples gained diversity yet remained below transplant donor controls. Whichever time point was examined, clones expanded before ART dominated the repertoire.

Survey level was the resolution at which the v3.0 immunoSEQ assay ran. In sequencing, about 35,000-50,000 T-cell genomes per sample were targeted. The table came from immunoSEQ multiplex PCR; TCRdb's copy has only in-frame clones and leaves some out. The sample consists of approximately 17,000 clones, about four fifths of them appearing once. Remarks on this clone: Its antigen is unknown.

The sample here was unsorted PBMCs, taken 0.6 years after starting antiretroviral therapy. This receptor was identified in a woman between 18 and 29 years old with HIV.

The CDR3 reads CASSTDHREKLFF. CDR3 DNA: TGTGCCAGCAGTACAGACCACCGGGAAAAACTGTTTTTT. J is TRBJ1-4 and V is TRBV6-5; D is unresolved. The length of the CDR3 is 13 residues. V was pared by 5 bases and J by 8 bases, with 12 bases between. Germline loops: CDR1 MNHEY, CDR2 SVGAGI.